The present T cell receptor beta chain was sequenced within a study of T cell clones after liver transplantation. Looking at the study overall: Immunosuppression withdrawal was tried within 2 years after liver transplantation in this trial.

The CDR3 runs 18 residues. Trimming removed 1 base from V and 5 bases from J; junction bases left unmatched: 9. The germline CDR1 and CDR2 sequences are MGHRA and YSYEKL. This clone was recorded only once. Its matching antigen is unknown. Only in-frame clones appear in the TCRdb table, and some are missing; sequencing was by immunoSEQ multiplex PCR. The table includes roughly 100,000 clones, about 88% detected once. Notes on the study in general: Low donor cell numbers restricted donor-reactive repertoire measurement in a couple of subjects.

Specimen: CD4+ T cells from blood, collected 47 months after liver transplant. The sequence derives from a human patient who received a liver transplant. Certain T cells may be donor cells from the graft. This chain joins TRBV4-1 and TRBJ2-3, with 13 bases fitting TRBD2. The CDR3 nucleotides are TGCGCCAGCAGCCAAGGGCCGGGACTAGCGGGGTCCGGAGATACGCAGTATTTT. The encoded protein is CASSQGPGLAGSGDTQYF.